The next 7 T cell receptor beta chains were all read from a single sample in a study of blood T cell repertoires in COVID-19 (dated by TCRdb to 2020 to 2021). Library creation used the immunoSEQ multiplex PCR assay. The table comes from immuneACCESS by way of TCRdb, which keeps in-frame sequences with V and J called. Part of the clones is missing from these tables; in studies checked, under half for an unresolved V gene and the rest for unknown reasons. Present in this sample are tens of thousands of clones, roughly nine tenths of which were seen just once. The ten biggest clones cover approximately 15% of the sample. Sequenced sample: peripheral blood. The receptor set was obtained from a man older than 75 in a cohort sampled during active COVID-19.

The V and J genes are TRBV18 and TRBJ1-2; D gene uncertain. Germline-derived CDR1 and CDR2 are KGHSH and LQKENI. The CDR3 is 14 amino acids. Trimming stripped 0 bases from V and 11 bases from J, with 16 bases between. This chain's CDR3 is CASSPPRPDPGYTF. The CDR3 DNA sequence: TGTGCCAGCTCACCACCGAGGCCAGACCCTGGATACACCTTC.

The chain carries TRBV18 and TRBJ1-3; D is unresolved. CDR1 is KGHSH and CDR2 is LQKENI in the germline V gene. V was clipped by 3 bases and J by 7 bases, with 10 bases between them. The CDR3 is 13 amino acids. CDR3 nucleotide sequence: TGTGCCAGCTCACCCAGACCCGGGAACACCATATATTTT. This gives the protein CASSPRPGNTIYF.

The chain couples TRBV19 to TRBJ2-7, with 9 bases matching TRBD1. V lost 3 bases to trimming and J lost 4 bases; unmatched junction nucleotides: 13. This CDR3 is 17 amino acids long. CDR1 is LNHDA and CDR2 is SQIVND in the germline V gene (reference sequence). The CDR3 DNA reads TGTGCCAGTAGTATTGGGCCACCCGGGACAGGGACGTACGAGCAGTACTTC. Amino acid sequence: CASSIGPPGTGTYEQYF. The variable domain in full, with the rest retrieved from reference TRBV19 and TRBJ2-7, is DGGITQSPKYLFRKEGQNVTLSCEQNLNHDAMYWYRQDPGQGLRLIYYSQIVNDFQKGDIAEGYSVSREKKESFPLTVTSAQKNPTAFYLCASSIGPPGTGTYEQYFGPGTRLTVT.

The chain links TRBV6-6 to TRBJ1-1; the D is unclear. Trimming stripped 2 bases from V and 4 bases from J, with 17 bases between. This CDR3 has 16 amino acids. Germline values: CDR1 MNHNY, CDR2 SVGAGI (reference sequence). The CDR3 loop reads CASSYPAPRGATEAFF. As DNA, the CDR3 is TGTGCCAGCAGTTACCCCGCCCCCCGGGGTGCCACTGAAGCTTTCTTT.

The CDR3 DNA sequence: TGTGCCAGCAGCTTAGTGCGGGGGCCCACAGATACGCAGTATTTT. Its protein product is CASSLVRGPTDTQYF. The chain carries TRBV7-9 and TRBJ2-3; D is perhaps TRBD2 (7 bases). The CDR3 has 15 amino acids. The V and J ends lost 1 base and 2 bases respectively, with 10 bases between them. Per germline, CDR1 SEHNR and CDR2 FQNEAQ (reference sequence).

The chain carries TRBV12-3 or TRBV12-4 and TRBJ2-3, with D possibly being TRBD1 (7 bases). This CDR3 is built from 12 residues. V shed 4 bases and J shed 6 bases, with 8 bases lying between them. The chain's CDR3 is CASSSGGDTQYF. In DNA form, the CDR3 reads TGTGCCAGCAGTTCAGGGGGGGATACGCAGTATTTT.

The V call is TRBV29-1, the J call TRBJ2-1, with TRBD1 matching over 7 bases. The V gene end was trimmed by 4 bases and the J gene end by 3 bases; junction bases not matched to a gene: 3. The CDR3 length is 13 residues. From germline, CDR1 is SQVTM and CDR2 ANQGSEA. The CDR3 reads CSVVTGLYNEQFF. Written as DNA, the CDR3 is TGCAGCGTTGTGACAGGGCTCTACAATGAGCAGTTCTTC.